The 16 T cell receptor beta chains reported below all come from one sample, sequenced in a study of blood T cell repertoires in COVID-19. This table comes from immunoSEQ multiplex PCR, and its TCRdb copy is limited to in-frame clones, with some not included. The table lists about 85,000 clones, 88% of them singletons. The sequencing input was peripheral blood. The receptors originated from a woman of 80 years or more with acute or convalescent COVID-19.

The chain combines TRBV20-1 with TRBJ1-1; possibly TRBD1 for D (5 bases). Germline V gene sequence: CDR1 DFQATT, CDR2 SNEGSKA (reference sequence). This CDR3 is 11 amino acids long. The V gene lost 0 bases and the J gene lost 9 bases, with 8 bases spanning the gap. The CDR3: CSARDSGKAFF. The CDR3 DNA follows: TGCAGTGCTAGAGATTCAGGGAAAGCTTTCTTT.

The chain uses TRBV6-2 or TRBV6-3 and TRBJ2-7; tentative D call: TRBD2 (5 bases). Between the trimmed V and J ends, which lost 0 bases and 3 bases, there was a span of 9 bases. Germline CDR1 and CDR2: MNHEY and SVGEGT. CDR3 size: 14 residues. CDR3 sequence reads: CASSYSIGIYEQYF. The CDR3 DNA reads TGTGCCAGCAGTTACTCGATCGGGATCTACGAGCAGTACTTC.

The chain has TRBV2 and TRBJ2-3; tentatively, D is TRBD2 (5 bases). Germline V gene data show CDR1 as SNHLY and CDR2 as FYNNEI. There are 16 residues in the CDR3. The V gene lost 4 bases and the J gene lost 0 bases, with 14 bases spanning the gap. The chain's CDR3 is CASSGEADPSTDTQYF. CDR3 nucleotides: TGTGCCAGCAGTGGTGAAGCGGACCCTAGCACAGATACGCAGTATTTT.

The CDR3 DNA sequence: TGTGCCAGCAGTGGCGGAGGGACTGGCCGAGGGGTGACCCAGTACTTC. Protein sequence: CASSGGGTGRGVTQYF. J is TRBJ2-5 and V is TRBV6-1, with D possibly being TRBD2 (6 bases). This CDR3 comprises 16 residues. Germline-derived CDR1 and CDR2 are MNHNS and SASEGT. V lost 4 bases and J lost 7, with 22 bases in between.

The genes are TRBV7-9 and TRBJ2-7; D perhaps matches TRBD1 (6 bases). The V gene's germline CDR1 is SEHNR and CDR2 FQNEAQ (reference sequence). CDR3 length: 15 amino acids. The V and J ends lost 5 bases and 6 bases respectively, with 20 bases between them. The chain's CDR3 is CASSDHGTPQAEQYF. The DNA for the CDR3 is TGTGCCAGCAGCGATCACGGGACACCCCAAGCCGAGCAGTACTTC.

The chain combines TRBV7-2 with TRBJ1-2, with 12 bases fitting TRBD1. The CDR3 is made up of 14 amino acids. Germline loops: CDR1 SGHTA, CDR2 FQGNSA. The J segment lost 8 bases and the V segment lost 3 bases, leaving 4 bases of the junction unmatched. The CDR3 DNA follows: TGTGCCAGCAGCTTGGGACAGGGGGCGCCGGGCTACACCTTC. Translated, it gives CASSLGQGAPGYTF.

V and J are TRBV7-9 and TRBJ2-3; 8 nucleotides agree with TRBD2. This CDR3 has 15 amino acids. Germline V lookup: CDR1 SEHNR, CDR2 FQNEAQ (reference sequence). V gave up 5 bases and J gave up 1 base; unmatched junction bases: 5. The CDR3 is CASSPGLGGTDTQYF. The CDR3 DNA is TGTGCCAGCAGCCCGGGACTAGGGGGCACAGATACGCAGTATTTT.

The chain combines TRBV19 with TRBJ1-2; 7 bases line up with TRBD1. This CDR3 is built from 15 residues. Trimming removed 1 base from V and 8 bases from J; junction bases left unmatched: 10. The germline V gene encodes CDR1 LNHDA and CDR2 SQIVND (reference sequence). In DNA form, the CDR3 reads TGTGCCAGTAGTATAGCCGCGACAGGGAATTGGGGCTACACCTTC. Protein product: CASSIAATGNWGYTF. Looking up the rest from reference TRBV19 and TRBJ1-2 gives the full variable domain: DGGITQSPKYLFRKEGQNVTLSCEQNLNHDAMYWYRQDPGQGLRLIYYSQIVNDFQKGDIAEGYSVSREKKESFPLTVTSAQKNPTAFYLCASSIAATGNWGYTFGSGTRLTVV.

The CDR3 sequence is CASSYLAGTQETQYF. In nucleotides, the CDR3 is TGTGCCAGCAGCTATCTAGCGGGGACGCAAGAGACCCAGTACTTC. The V gene is TRBV7-6, the J gene TRBJ2-5, with 9 bases aligning to TRBD2. V lost 4 bases, J lost 2 bases, and 5 bases stayed unmatched. CDR3 length: 15 residues. The germline CDR1 and CDR2 sequences are SGHVS and FNYEAQ.

The rearrangement links TRBV27 to TRBJ2-3; TRBD2 matches 7 bases. This CDR3 comprises 16 residues. Germline V gives CDR1 MNHEY, CDR2 SMNVEV (reference sequence). V lost 5 bases to trimming and J lost 5 bases; unmatched junction nucleotides: 13. The CDR3 is CASSPLRGTTQDTQYF. CDR3 sequence (DNA): TGTGCCAGCAGTCCCCTCCGGGGGACTACACAAGATACGCAGTATTTT.

The V and J genes are TRBV11-1 and TRBJ1-2, with D hard to call. Germline CDR1 reads SGHAT; CDR2 reads FQDESV (reference sequence). Trimming took off 2 bases at V and 6 bases at J, with 10 bases between the two ends. The CDR3 extends over 13 amino acids. CDR3 in amino acids: CASSLSELHGYTF. CDR3 DNA sequence: TGTGCCAGCAGCTTAAGCGAGCTACATGGCTACACCTTC.

CDR3 nucleotides: TGTGCCAGCAGTGAGGGGGGGCTCGGCTACACCTTC. This sequence encodes CASSEGGLGYTF. V gene TRBV25-1 combines with J gene TRBJ1-2, with D perhaps TRBD1 (6 bases). The CDR3 is made up of 12 amino acids. Trimming shortened V by 3 bases and J by 8 bases, and 10 bases separated the two germline ends. Germline V lookup: CDR1 MGHDK, CDR2 SYGVNS.

The chain employs TRBV14 and TRBJ1-1; the match to TRBD1 covers 8 bases. Germline V lookup: CDR1 SGHDN, CDR2 FVKESK. The CDR3 contains 15 residues. V lost 1 base and J lost 1; bases outside the gene matches: 2. CDR3 region: CASSQGTGPNTEAFF. The CDR3 nucleotides are TGTGCCAGCAGCCAAGGGACAGGGCCGAACACTGAAGCTTTCTTT.

The genes are TRBV19 and TRBJ1-3; 9 bases are shared with TRBD1. The CDR3 is made up of 19 amino acids. V shed 5 bases and J 0 bases; nucleotides not matched to a gene: 14. From germline, CDR1 is LNHDA and CDR2 SQIVND (reference sequence). The CDR3 DNA is TGTGCCAGTAGTGGAGGACCGGGGACAGGGTTAAGCTCTGGAAACACCATATATTTT. It codes for CASSGGPGTGLSSGNTIYF.

The rearrangement uses TRBV20-1 and TRBJ2-1, with D tentatively TRBD1 (6 bases). CDR1 and CDR2 from the germline V gene are DFQATT and SNEGSKA (reference sequence). This CDR3 region has 17 residues. The V gene lost 3 bases and the J gene lost 1 base, with 19 bases spanning the gap. DNA of the CDR3: TGCAGTGCTAGTCGTGGTGGTCGACAGGCGTCCTACAATGAGCAGTTCTTC. It encodes CSASRGGRQASYNEQFF.

The CDR3 loop is CASSTISGGGGSEQFF. The CDR3 bases are TGTGCCAGCAGTACGATTAGCGGTGGGGGGGGTAGTGAGCAGTTCTTC. The rearrangement uses TRBV25-1 and TRBJ2-1; 7 bases line up with TRBD2. CDR3 length: 16 residues. Trimming cost V 5 bases and J 9 bases; bases outside gene matches: 16. The V gene's germline CDR1 is MGHDK and CDR2 SYGVNS.